This TCR beta chain appears in the sequencing data of a study of early T cells in non-severe SARS-CoV-2 infection. Overall study context: Alpha and beta chains were unpaired, from unsorted whole-blood bulk RNA.

Trimming removed 5 bases from V and 6 bases from J; junction bases left unmatched: 6. The CDR3 has 14 residues. Study-level points and caveats: Sequences matched to VDJdb favored anti-spike CD8 responses, while private and CD4 specificities were missed.

This clonotype was picked up many times. Its antigen remains unknown. Separate cDNA molecules each had unique molecular identifiers attached to them. TCRdb re-called the 5' RACE reads through MiXCR, storing one row per CDR3 protein. The table records just under 65,000 distinct CDR3 sequences, over 4.5% of them present only once. The rearrangement joins TRBV12-3 or TRBV12-4 to TRBJ2-1; 8 nucleotides line up with TRBD1. This receptor was identified in an adult who was a healthcare worker with PCR-confirmed SARS-CoV-2 infection or an uninfected control (not recorded which). The specimen comprised whole blood, sampled at baseline. CDR3 sequence (DNA): TGTGCCAGCAGTAGGGGACAGGAGACCAATGAGCAGTTCTTC. It codes for CASSRGQETNEQFF.